These 17 T cell receptor beta chains were sequenced from one sample in a study of identical twins (TCRdb year 2016). Preparation of the library involved 5' RACE. The sequencer listed for this sample is Illumina HiSeq 2000. In-frame beta chains were kept once TCRdb had trimmed the public reads at Q25 with fastp and called clones with MiXCR. Rows merge per CDR3 protein into single entries with the most common DNA and genes. In this sample the table shows 250,000 or so distinct CDR3 sequences, roughly 8% of which occur a single time. 2.5% to 3.5% of the sample belongs to the ten largest clones. This sample was shared with a second study, whose subject was yellow fever vaccine responses in identical twins.

The sequenced sample was CD8+ T cells sorted from blood. The receptors were gathered from a woman aged 18-29 years in good health.

This clonotype was seen only a few times. This chain joins TRBV10-3 and TRBJ2-5; possibly TRBD1 or TRBD2 for D (5 bases each). The germline gives CDR1 ENHRY, CDR2 SYGVKD. The CDR3 runs 15 residues. Trimming left V 4 bases short and J 2 bases short, with 14 bases between. The CDR3 sequence is CAISGRDLGQETQYF. The CDR3 DNA reads as TGTGCCATCAGTGGCCGGGACCTCGGGCAAGAGACCCAGTACTTC.

This clonotype was recorded a few times. The chain carries TRBV6-2 or TRBV6-3 and TRBJ2-1, with 10 bases aligning to TRBD2. V lost 2 bases to trimming and J lost 2 bases; unmatched junction nucleotides: 6. The CDR3 sequence is 17 residues long. The germline gives CDR1 MNHEY, CDR2 SVGEGT. The CDR3 loop reads CASSYHLAGAPYNEQFF. In DNA form, the CDR3 reads TGTGCCAGCAGTTACCATCTAGCGGGGGCCCCCTACAATGAGCAGTTCTTC.

The chain couples TRBV12-3 or TRBV12-4 to TRBJ1-2; 7 bases agree with TRBD1. This CDR3 is 17 amino acids long. V shed 5 bases and J 2 bases; nucleotides not matched to a gene: 14. DNA for the CDR3: TGTGCCAGCAGTCCTAGAGGGGGCCGGGAACCAAACTATGGCTACACCTTC. As protein: CASSPRGGREPNYGYTF.

This clonotype was detected many times. V and J are TRBV10-3 and TRBJ2-3, with D unresolved. The CDR3 is 15 amino acids. Per the germline V gene, CDR1 is ENHRY and CDR2 is SYGVKD. V was shortened by 0 bases and J by 2 bases, with 9 bases between the two germline ends. This CDR3 reads CAISESMASTDTQYF. The DNA of the CDR3 is TGTGCCATCAGTGAGTCGATGGCTTCCACAGATACGCAGTATTTT.

This clonotype has only a few counts. The chain links TRBV29-1 to TRBJ1-1; D gene unclear. The CDR3 is made up of 12 amino acids. Germline CDR1 reads SQVTM; CDR2 reads ANQGSEA. V gave up 6 bases and J gave up 1 base, with 9 bases separating them. This CDR3 is CSVISPNTEAFF. In DNA form, the CDR3 reads TGCAGCGTGATTTCACCGAACACTGAAGCTTTCTTT.

The table lists this clonotype with a few counts. The V and J genes are TRBV13 and TRBJ2-7; D might be TRBD1 (5 bases). The CDR3 runs 14 residues. CDR1 and CDR2 (germline): PRHDT, FYEKMQ (reference sequence). V was pared by 3 bases and J by 4 bases, with 13 bases between. The CDR3: CASSLGRARYEQYF. For the CDR3, the DNA is TGTGCCAGCAGCTTGGGCAGGGCTAGATACGAGCAGTACTTC.

This chain uses TRBV6-5 with TRBJ1-1, with TRBD1 as a possible D gene (5 bases). The CDR3 covers 12 residues. Germline V lookup: CDR1 MNHEY, CDR2 SVGAGI. V lost 7 bases, J lost 11 bases, and 17 bases lay in between. The CDR3: CASTLPGRDAFF. In nucleotides, the CDR3 is TGTGCCAGCACCCTTCCGGGCAGGGATGCTTTCTTT.

The gene calls are TRBV5-6 and TRBJ2-2; TRBD1 might be the D (5 bases). V lost 1 base and J lost 6, with 10 bases in between. This CDR3 has 14 amino acids. Germline CDR1 SGHDT, CDR2 YYEEEE. The CDR3 coding sequence is TGTGCCAGCAGCTTGCAAGGGGCCGCCGGGGAGCTGTTTTTT. Translation: CASSLQGAAGELFF.

Relative to its sample, this clonotype is medium-sized. V gene TRBV29-1 combines with J gene TRBJ2-5; the D gene could be TRBD1 or TRBD2 (5 bases each). Deletions cut 1 base from V and 2 bases from J, with 17 bases between. The germline gives CDR1 SQVTM, CDR2 ANQGSEA. There are 16 residues in the CDR3. As DNA, the CDR3 is TGCAGCGTTGAAGGTGGCAGGGTGAGGGAACAAGAGACCCAGTACTTC. Protein: CSVEGGRVREQETQYF.

This clonotype has more than one count but fewer than ten. The rearrangement links TRBV10-3 to TRBJ2-2; perhaps TRBD2 as D (5 bases). The CDR3 totals 16 residues. Germline CDR1 is ENHRY and CDR2 is SYGVKD. Trimming shortened V by 8 bases and J by 8 bases, and 24 bases separated the two germline ends. CDR3 sequence reads: CAIAKPRTEIPGELFF. The CDR3 region has the DNA TGTGCCATCGCTAAACCGAGGACTGAGATACCGGGGGAGCTGTTTTTT.

The table lists this clonotype with a few counts. The chain carries TRBV12-3 or TRBV12-4 and TRBJ2-7, with TRBD1 matching 12 bases. The CDR3 loop spans 16 amino acids. The junction had 11 bases not matched to a gene; V was cut back by 6 bases and J by 5 bases. CDR3 DNA: TGTGCCAGCAGAATCTCCCCCGGGACAGGGGGCCACGAGCAGTACTTC. Translating gives CASRISPGTGGHEQYF.

The chain couples TRBV18 to TRBJ2-1; 14 nucleotides match TRBD2. The germline V gene has CDR1 KGHSH and CDR2 LQKENI. The CDR3 length is 16 residues. V gave up 3 bases and J gave up 8 bases; unmatched junction bases: 6. CDR3 protein: CASSPWTSGRHDEQFF. DNA of the CDR3: TGTGCCAGCTCACCTTGGACTAGCGGGAGGCACGATGAGCAGTTCTTC.

This clonotype was counted at least ten times. The chain uses TRBV7-8 and TRBJ1-1; 7 nucleotides agree with TRBD1. The ends lost 2 bases at V and 3 bases at J; junction bases unmatched: 6. Per germline, CDR1 SGHVS and CDR2 FQNEAQ. The CDR3 covers 15 residues. CDR3 DNA sequence: TGTGCCAGCAGCTTAAGGGGGCGGGAGGACACTGAAGCTTTCTTT. Residues: CASSLRGREDTEAFF.

V usage is TRBV9 and J usage is TRBJ2-3; 7 bases are shared with TRBD2. Germline loops: CDR1 SGDLS, CDR2 YYNGEE. V lost 4 bases to trimming and J lost 6 bases; unmatched junction nucleotides: 14. The length of the CDR3 is 16 residues. In nucleotides, the CDR3 is TGTGCCAGCAGCCCAAAGGGACTACCTGAATTTGATACGCAGTATTTT. It encodes CASSPKGLPEFDTQYF.

This clonotype was counted a few times. The gene calls are TRBV3-1 and TRBJ2-7; TRBD2 matches 14 bases. V dropped 0 bases and J dropped 4; count of bases not matched to a gene: 14. Germline lookup yields CDR1 LGHDT and CDR2 YNNKEL (reference sequence). The CDR3 covers 20 residues. The CDR3 coding sequence is TGTGCCAGCAGCCAAGATGGCTGGACTAGCGGGGGGCGGGAGCAGTACGAGCAGTACTTC. Protein product: CASSQDGWTSGGREQYEQYF.

This clonotype was seen a few times. The chain has TRBV7-9 and TRBJ2-5; D might be TRBD1 (6 bases). The CDR3 is made up of 14 amino acids. Between the trimmed V and J ends, which lost 5 bases and 3 bases, there was a span of 13 bases. The germline V gene has CDR1 SEHNR and CDR2 FQNEAQ (reference sequence). The CDR3: CASSPTHREETQYF. The CDR3 DNA follows: TGTGCCAGCAGCCCGACCCACAGGGAAGAGACCCAGTACTTC.

This clonotype was seen ten or more times. The chain carries TRBV20-1 and TRBJ2-7, with D unresolved. Germline V gene data show CDR1 as DFQATT and CDR2 as SNEGSKA (reference sequence). The CDR3 has 10 residues. The germline V and J ends were trimmed by 6 bases and 3 bases, with 6 bases remaining between them. The CDR3 region has the DNA TGCAGTGCGGTGGGCTACGAGCAGTACTTC. This translates into CSAVGYEQYF.